The TCR beta chain described here comes from a study of T cell changes during pregnancy in multiple sclerosis. CDR3 length equals 15 residues. Looked up from germline, CDR1 is SGHNT and CDR2 is YYREEE (reference sequence). The V segment lost 4 bases and the J segment 4 bases; nucleotides outside the gene matches: 3. Some clones are missing from TCRdb's copy, which holds only in-frame ones; the method was immunoSEQ multiplex PCR. The sample has about 62,000 clones, roughly 90% seen once; the top ten hold around 2.5%. The sequences come from peripheral blood, collected in the second trimester of pregnancy. This clonotype was sampled from a female donor in good health, enrolled as a control in a pregnancy study. J is TRBJ2-1 and V is TRBV5-4, with 12 bases fitting TRBD2. In nucleotides, the CDR3 is TGTGCCAGCAGCAAGACTAGCGGGGGTTACAATGAGCAGTTCTTC. Translated, it gives CASSKTSGGYNEQFF.